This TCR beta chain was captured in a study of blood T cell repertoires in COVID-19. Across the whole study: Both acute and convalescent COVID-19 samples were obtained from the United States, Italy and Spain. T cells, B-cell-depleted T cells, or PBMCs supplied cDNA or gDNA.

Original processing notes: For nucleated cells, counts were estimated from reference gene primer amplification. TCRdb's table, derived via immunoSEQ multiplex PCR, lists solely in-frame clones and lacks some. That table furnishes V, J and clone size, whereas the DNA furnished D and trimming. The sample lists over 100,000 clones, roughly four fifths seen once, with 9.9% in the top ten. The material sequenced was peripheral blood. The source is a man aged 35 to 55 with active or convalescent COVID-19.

CDR3 region: CARSLPTGGGNTEAFF. CDR3 DNA sequence: TGTGCCAGAAGCTTACCTACAGGGGGCGGGAACACTGAAGCTTTCTTT. V and J are TRBV5-3 and TRBJ1-1, with TRBD1 identical over 9 bases. TRBV5-3 belongs to the ORF category, with a function that is uncertain. After removal of 2 bases from V and 1 base from J, the junction contained 6 bases not matched to a gene. The CDR3 contains 16 residues.